Presented here are 22 T cell receptor beta chains from one specimen sequenced in a study of response to subunit inactivated influenza vaccine. TCRdb reanalysed the RT-PCR reads using MiXCR and keeps one entry per CDR3 protein. Here the sample spans around 580,000 distinct CDR3 sequences, 12% to 15% being singletons. Sequenced material: PBMCs from blood, taken roughly 13 days after vaccination. These receptors were obtained from a man aged 45 to 65 who received an inactivated influenza vaccine.

The chain has TRBV5-1 and TRBJ2-6; 9 bases line up with TRBD1. With 2 bases clipped from V and 0 bases from J, the junction kept 9 bases outside the gene matches. Germline V gene sequence: CDR1 SGHRS, CDR2 YFSETQ. The CDR3 totals 19 residues. As DNA, the CDR3 is TGCGCCAGCAGCTTATCCGGGACAGGGCAATTCTCTGGGGCCAACGTCCTGACTTTC. Residues: CASSLSGTGQFSGANVLTF.

This clonotype was recorded a few times. J is TRBJ1-1 and V is TRBV7-9; no reliable D call. CDR1 and CDR2 from the germline V gene are SEHNR and FQNEAQ (reference sequence). The CDR3 has 13 amino acids. V lost 2 bases, J lost 8 bases, and 12 bases lay in between. The DNA for the CDR3 is TGTGCCAGCAGCTTAACCGGGAACAGAGAAGCTTTCTTT. It codes for CASSLTGNREAFF.

V is TRBV7-2 and J is TRBJ1-5; D is possibly TRBD1 (6 bases). CDR1 is SGHTA, CDR2 FQGNSA, per germline. This CDR3 has 18 residues. V was clipped by 3 bases and J by 7 bases, with 25 bases between them. CDR3 in amino acids: CASSFKGGAGAEWQPQHF. The DNA for the CDR3 is TGTGCCAGCAGCTTTAAAGGGGGTGCGGGGGCGGAATGGCAGCCCCAGCATTTT.

This clonotype was observed at least ten times. This rearrangement joins TRBV2 to TRBJ2-3, with D maybe TRBD2 (6 bases). Germline values: CDR1 SNHLY, CDR2 FYNNEI. The CDR3 runs 16 residues. V shed 5 bases and J shed 3 bases, with 18 bases lying between them. The CDR3 nucleotides are TGTGCCAGCAGTAGAAGCGGGTCGGGCAGGACAGATACGCAGTATTTT. Residues: CASSRSGSGRTDTQYF.

The gene calls are TRBV12-3 or TRBV12-4 and TRBJ1-5, with TRBD1 matching over 7 bases. The V and J ends lost 5 bases and 0 bases, in that order; junction bases with no gene match: 7. The CDR3 sequence is 16 residues long. The CDR3 coding sequence is TGTGCCAGCAGTCGGTCGACAGGGAGTAGCAATCAGCCCCAGCATTTT. Encoded protein: CASSRSTGSSNQPQHF.

This clonotype has a count of ten or more. CDR3 bases: TGTGCCAGCAGTAAGGGACTAGCGGGCGCTGAGCAGTTCTTC. It encodes CASSKGLAGAEQFF. This chain uses TRBV27 with TRBJ2-1, with 12 bases lining up with TRBD2. From germline, CDR1 is MNHEY and CDR2 SMNVEV (reference sequence). The CDR3 is made up of 14 amino acids. V lost 5 bases to trimming and J lost 9 bases; unmatched junction nucleotides: 5.

There are many counts of this clonotype. The rearrangement links TRBV15 to TRBJ2-1; 8 bases are shared with TRBD2. The CDR3 is 15 amino acids. Germline V lookup: CDR1 LNHNV, CDR2 YYDKDF (reference sequence). J gave up 6 bases and V 1 base, and 5 bases lay outside the gene matches. DNA of the CDR3: TGTGCCACCAGCAGAGTGGCGGGAGGTATCAATGAGCAGTTCTTC. Translated, it gives CATSRVAGGINEQFF.

The chain is built from TRBV28 and TRBJ1-6, with a weak D call TRBD1 (5 bases). Germline-derived CDR1 and CDR2 are MDHEN and SYDVKM. The CDR3 is 15 amino acids. The V end lost 1 base, the J end lost 7 bases, and 11 bases lay between the germline ends. CDR3: CASSLSGGVNSPLHF. As DNA, the CDR3 is TGTGCCAGCAGTTTATCCGGGGGGGTAAATTCACCCCTCCACTTT.

This clonotype has a count of ten or more. The chain combines TRBV19 with TRBJ1-4; D remains ambiguous. Germline CDR1 is LNHDA and CDR2 is SQIVND (reference sequence). The CDR3 spans 13 residues. V was pared by 8 bases and J by 8 bases, with 15 bases between. Here the CDR3 reads CASDDGRREKLFF. DNA for the CDR3: TGTGCCAGTGACGACGGCCGACGGGAAAAACTGTTTTTT.

V usage is TRBV12-3 or TRBV12-4 and J usage is TRBJ2-2; TRBD2 aligns across 12 bases. V shed 7 bases and J 0 bases; nucleotides not matched to a gene: 9. The CDR3 length is 18 residues. The CDR3 is CASKTGLAGLANTGELFF. In DNA, the CDR3 is TGTGCCAGCAAAACGGGACTAGCGGGCCTCGCGAACACCGGGGAGCTGTTTTTT.

This sequence joins TRBV20-1 and TRBJ2-1; 7 bases align to TRBD2. The CDR3 consists of 13 residues. Germline V gene sequence: CDR1 DFQATT, CDR2 SNEGSKA (reference sequence). V lost 6 bases to trimming and J lost 6 bases; unmatched junction nucleotides: 8. The CDR3 is CSAPVSGGNEQFF. The DNA of the CDR3 is TGCAGTGCGCCAGTGTCGGGGGGCAATGAGCAGTTCTTC.

This clonotype has more than one count but fewer than ten. A read error may account for a junction end that differs from germline. The V gene is TRBV5-1, the J gene TRBJ2-2; perhaps TRBD2 as D (5 bases). The CDR3 runs to 15 residues. CDR1 and CDR2 (germline): SGHRS, YFSETQ. The CDR3 coding sequence is TGCGCCAGCAGCTGGGAGACTACAAACACCGGGGAGCTATTTTTT. Residues: CASSWETTNTGELFF.

In its sample, this clonotype was seen many times. The chain employs TRBV29-1 and TRBJ1-6; D unclear. Looked up from germline, CDR1 is SQVTM and CDR2 is ANQGSEA. Trimming removed 2 bases from V and 8 bases from J, with 4 bases in between. The CDR3 contains 11 residues. The CDR3 DNA reads as TGCAGCGTTGAACCACATTCACCCCTCCACTTT. Translation: CSVEPHSPLHF.

This clonotype occurred a few times. This rearrangement joins TRBV27 to TRBJ2-1; TRBD2 matches 11 bases. V shed 3 bases, J shed 9 bases, and the junction held 10 bases outside the gene matches. The CDR3 extends over 16 amino acids. Germline V lookup: CDR1 MNHEY, CDR2 SMNVEV (reference sequence). DNA of the CDR3: TGTGCCAGCAGTTTCCAGACTAGCGGGGCATCCACTGAGCAGTTCTTC. This translates into CASSFQTSGASTEQFF.

This clonotype was counted between two and nine times. The chain recombines TRBV5-1 with TRBJ1-3; D call uncertain. V was clipped by 0 bases and J by 4 bases, with 8 bases between them. The CDR3 consists of 14 residues. From germline, CDR1 is SGHRS and CDR2 YFSETQ. CDR3: CASSLGGRGNTIYF. CDR3 nucleotides: TGCGCCAGCAGCTTGGGAGGGCGCGGAAACACCATATATTTT.

This clonotype was seen a handful of times. The chain links TRBV7-2 to TRBJ1-1; no firm D call. The CDR3 covers 14 residues. V lost 2 bases, J lost 8 bases, and 15 bases lay in between. The V gene's germline CDR1 is SGHTA and CDR2 FQGNSA. The CDR3 DNA reads TGTGCCAGCAGCTTAATGGCGGGCGTGTCCGAAGCTTTCTTT. Amino acids: CASSLMAGVSEAFF. The full variable domain, in which reference TRBV7-2 and TRBJ1-1 provide the parts outside the CDR3, is GAGVSQSPSNKVTEKGKDVELRCDPISGHTALYWYRQSLGQGLEFLIYFQGNSAPDKSGLPSDRFSAERTGGSVSTLTIQRTQQEDSAVYLCASSLMAGVSEAFFGQGTRLTVV.

In its sample, this clonotype was seen a few times. The V gene is TRBV10-3, the J gene TRBJ1-2; 10 nucleotides agree with TRBD1. The length of the CDR3 is 15 residues. Per germline, CDR1 ENHRY and CDR2 SYGVKD. With V trimmed by 7 bases and J by 3 bases, 8 bases remained unmatched. The CDR3 nucleotides are TGTGCCATCACCGCCGGGACAGGGGATTACTATGGCTACACCTTC. Encoded protein: CAITAGTGDYYGYTF.

Worth noting for this clonotype: A single base separates this from a much larger clone, so it may be a read error. The chain links TRBV3-1 to TRBJ1-5; 8 bases line up with TRBD1. CDR1 LGHDT and CDR2 YNNKEL come from the germline V gene (reference sequence). The CDR3 consists of 15 residues. CDR3 sequence (DNA): TGTGCCAGCAGCTTGACAGGGGCTAGCAGTCAGCCCCAGCATTTT. Its protein product is CASSLTGASSQPQHF.

This rearrangement joins TRBV29-1 to TRBJ2-7; 10 bases line up with TRBD1. The V gene end was trimmed by 6 bases and the J gene end by 4 bases; junction bases not matched to a gene: 6. The CDR3 has 13 residues. Germline values: CDR1 SQVTM, CDR2 ANQGSEA. As DNA, the CDR3 is TGCAGCGTGGCGGGGGACAGGGGATACGAGCAGTACTTC. This sequence encodes CSVAGDRGYEQYF.

This clonotype was observed at least ten times. J is TRBJ2-4 and V is TRBV6-5; weak D call: TRBD1 (6 bases). Trimming shortened V by 6 bases and J by 7 bases, and 13 bases separated the two germline ends. Looked up from germline, CDR1 is MNHEY and CDR2 is SVGAGI. CDR3 length: 13 amino acids. The CDR3 loop is CASSSPGANIQYF. DNA of the CDR3: TGTGCCAGCAGCTCCCCAGGGGCGAACATTCAGTACTTC.

The table lists this clonotype with a few counts. The CDR3 DNA is TGCAGTGCTAGAGATAAAACGATTACCTACGAGCAGTACTTC. Protein product: CSARDKTITYEQYF. The chain joins TRBV20-1 to TRBJ2-7; D ambiguous. The CDR3 is 14 residues long. Germline lookup yields CDR1 DFQATT and CDR2 SNEGSKA (reference sequence). V was trimmed by 0 bases and J by 2 bases, leaving 11 bases between them.

The chain is built from TRBV4-3 and TRBJ2-7; 10 bases match TRBD2. The V and J ends lost 1 base and 3 bases, in that order; junction bases with no gene match: 3. Germline V gives CDR1 LGHNA, CDR2 YSLEER. This CDR3 region has 15 residues. The CDR3: CASSQVVAGGYEQYF. Here the CDR3 DNA reads TGCGCCAGCAGCCAAGTCGTAGCGGGAGGCTACGAGCAGTACTTC.